Below, one TCR beta chain is given with its context. Its matching antigen is unknown. The germline CDR1 and CDR2 sequences are LNHDA and SQIVND (reference sequence). V was shortened by 3 bases and J by 0 bases, with 12 bases between the two germline ends. This CDR3 has 15 residues. These data come from a study of cytomegalovirus exposure and HLA in healthy donors. Study summary: The approximately 100 million unique TCR beta sequences, from approximately 170 million T cells, were found by an earlier analysis.

The PCR ran on 60 Vbeta and 13 Jbeta primers. Using immunoSEQ multiplex PCR, the repertoire was profiled, and TCRdb retains in-frame clones only, with some absent. The data show more than 120,000 clones, 82% seen once. Study results and caveats: V- and J-gene trimming in TCR beta was tied to a missense DCLRE1C variant by an analysis performed later. Some V segments (TRBV6-2 and TRBV6-3 among them) were excluded as indistinguishable. Immune exposure was documented only through CMV serostatus.

J is TRBJ2-7 and V is TRBV19; D perhaps matches TRBD1 (5 bases). The sequence came from a male donor in good health and CMV-seronegative. Material for sequencing was PBMCs. CDR3 nucleotides: TGTGCCAGTAGTATGTCCCCCCAGGGCTCCTACGAGCAGTACTTC. Encoded protein: CASSMSPQGSYEQYF.